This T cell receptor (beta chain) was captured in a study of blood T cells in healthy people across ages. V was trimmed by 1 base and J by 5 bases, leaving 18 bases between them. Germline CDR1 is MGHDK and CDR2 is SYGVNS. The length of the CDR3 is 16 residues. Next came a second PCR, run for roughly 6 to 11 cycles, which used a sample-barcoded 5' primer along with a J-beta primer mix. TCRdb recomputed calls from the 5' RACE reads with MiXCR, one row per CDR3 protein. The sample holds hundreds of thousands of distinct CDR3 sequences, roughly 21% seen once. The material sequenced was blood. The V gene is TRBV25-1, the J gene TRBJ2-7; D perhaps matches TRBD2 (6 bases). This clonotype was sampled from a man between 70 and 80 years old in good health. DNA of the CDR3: TGTGCCAGCAGTGAATTCCCAGGGAGGAGTACAGACGAGCAGTACTTC. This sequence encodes CASSEFPGRSTDEQYF.